The entry that follows covers one TCR beta chain sequence. The data derive from a study of metastatic and nonmetastatic thyroid tumors. Thyroid surgery had not been preceded by any treatment in any patient. Per the original methods: The distant-metastasis classifier for papillary thyroid cancer was built from CDR3 differences across clinicopathological groups. Using MiXCR, TCRdb re-called clones from the PCR reads. Clone size and V and J calls follow TCRdb, not the original study. The table shows about 69,000 clones, with 14% occurring only once. The clonotype was recovered from a male donor with papillary thyroid cancer or a benign thyroid nodule (not recorded which). Some clones in this sample may be carry-over from other donors' samples. The sample was blood.

The CDR3 here is CASSHNLGTGVDDQPQHF. CDR3 in DNA: TGTGCCAGCAGCCACAACTTGGGGACAGGGGTGGATGATCAGCCCCAGCATTTT. The chain links TRBV12-3 or TRBV12-4 to TRBJ1-5; TRBD1 agrees at 10 bases. The CDR3 has 18 amino acids. V was pared by 6 bases and J by 5 bases, with 16 bases of the junction left unmatched.